This is a list of T cell receptor beta chains from one sample in a study of monozygotic twins with cystic fibrosis. The repertoire was sequenced with immunoSEQ multiplex PCR; TCRdb's copy has only in-frame clones and lacks some. The sample yields 13,000 to 15,000 clones, 85% to 90% seen once. Sequencing was done on a sample of blood. The receptors were sampled from a boy younger than 18 with cystic fibrosis. Both conserved end residues are part of each CDR3. The D gene is left open where the match is weak. For some rows the clone size is stated as once, few or many, or as a class when expanded; others skip it.

V gene,clone size,D gene,J gene,CDR3 DNA,CDR3 protein
TRBV6-6,NA,TRBD1,TRBJ1-2,TGTGCCAGTTCAAGACAGGGGGACTATGGCTACACCTTC,CASSRQGDYGYTF
TRBV10-3,NA,TRBD1,TRBJ2-7,TGTGCCATCAGTCCGACAGGGATCGAGCAGTACTTC,CAISPTGIEQYF
TRBV28,few,TRBD2,TRBJ2-7,TGTGCCAGCAGGGGACTAGGCTACGAGCAGTACTTC,CASRGLGYEQYF
TRBV7-2,NA,NA,TRBJ2-2,TGTGCCAGCAGCTTCGGTACCGGGGAGCTGTTTTTT,CASSFGTGELFF
TRBV2,NA,NA,TRBJ2-1,TGTGCCAGCGGGGGAGTCTCCTACAATGAGCAGTTCTTC,CASGGVSYNEQFF
TRBV6-1,NA,NA,TRBJ2-7,TGTGCCAGCAGTGGGGAAGCGGCCTACGAGCAGTACTTC,CASSGEAAYEQYF
TRBV5-1,NA,NA,TRBJ2-5,TGCGCCAGCAGCTTGGCGGGACACACCGACGGGCAGTACTTC,CASSLAGHTDGQYF
TRBV14,NA,NA,TRBJ2-5,TGTGCCAGCAGCCCTCGAACGAGCGGGGAGACCCAGTACTTC,CASSPRTSGETQYF
TRBV19,NA,NA,TRBJ2-7,TGTGCCAGTAGCAGCAGACCACGTTCCGAGCAGTACTTC,CASSSRPRSEQYF
TRBV11-1,NA,TRBD1,TRBJ2-1,TGTGCCAGCAGCCGAGGGGGCGACTCTAATGAGCAGTTCTTC,CASSRGGDSNEQFF
TRBV11-2,NA,TRBD2,TRBJ2-7,TGTGCCAGCAGCTTCCGCCTTAGCGGGAGGTCTAACCTCTACGAGCAGTACTTC,CASSFRLSGRSNLYEQYF
TRBV18,NA,NA,TRBJ2-1,TGTGCCAGCTCACTTTACAGATCCTCCTACAATGAGCAGTTCTTC,CASSLYRSSYNEQFF
TRBV5-8,NA,NA,TRBJ1-2,TGTGCCAGCAACCTGTGGACCGGTCGGAAGTATGGCTACACCTTC,CASNLWTGRKYGYTF
TRBV5-1,NA,TRBD1,TRBJ2-7,TGCGCCAGCAGTACCGGGACAGGGAACTACGAGCAGTACTTC,CASSTGTGNYEQYF
TRBV29-1,NA,NA,TRBJ2-1,TGCAGCGTCAGAGTTTACAATGAGCAGTTCTTC,CSVRVYNEQFF
TRBV30,NA,NA,TRBJ1-5,TGTGCCTGGAGTAAGGGGACTCTTAGCAATCAGCCCCAGCATTTT,CAWSKGTLSNQPQHF
TRBV19,NA,TRBD2,TRBJ2-7,TGTGCCACCCGCGGGAGGGCCATCTACGAGCAGTACTTC,CATRGRAIYEQYF
TRBV7-8,NA,NA,TRBJ1-4,TGTGCCAGCAGTCCACTGGGACAAGATAATGAAAAACTGTTTTTT,CASSPLGQDNEKLFF
TRBV6-1,few,TRBD2,TRBJ2-3,TGTGCCAGCAGTGAGACTAGCGGGGCCACAGATACGCAGTATTTT,CASSETSGATDTQYF
TRBV29-1,NA,NA,TRBJ2-2,TGCAGCATTGGGCGGGCGAACACCGGGGAGCTGTTTTTT,CSIGRANTGELFF
TRBV30,few,NA,TRBJ2-7,TGTGCCTGGACCCCAGCGAGCTCCTACGAGCAGTACTTC,CAWTPASSYEQYF
TRBV5-4,NA,NA,TRBJ1-3,TGTGCCAGCAGCTTGGCCGCAGGGACTGGAAACACCATATATTTT,CASSLAAGTGNTIYF
TRBV30,NA,NA,TRBJ1-2,TGTGCCTGGAGTCCCATCCTTACCGGACTCACCTATGGCTACACCTTC,CAWSPILTGLTYGYTF
TRBV28,NA,TRBD1,TRBJ2-7,TGTGCCAGCAGGGGACGACAGGGAACGTACTTC,CASRGRQGTYF
TRBV6-1,NA,NA,TRBJ1-1,TGTGCCAGCAGTGAATATAGTGACACTGAAGCTTTCTTT,CASSEYSDTEAFF
TRBV6-5,NA,NA,TRBJ2-7,TGTGCCAGCAGCCCTATCGGGTCCCCGTCCTACGAGCAGTACTTC,CASSPIGSPSYEQYF
TRBV4-2,NA,TRBD1,TRBJ1-4,TGTGCCAGCAGCCAAGGCACCCGGGACAGGGGGCGAAAAAATTGGGTTGCAACTAATGAAAAACTGTTTTTT,CASSQGTRDRGRKNWVATNEKLFF
TRBV7-9,few,NA,TRBJ2-1,TGTGCCAGCAGCGATACAGGGAATGAGCAGTTCTTC,CASSDTGNEQFF
TRBV19,NA,NA,TRBJ1-1,TGTGCCAGTAGTAGGGCAGTGAACACTGAAGCTTTCTTT,CASSRAVNTEAFF
TRBV2,NA,TRBD1,TRBJ1-4,TGTGCCAGCAGTACCGACAGGGCTAATGAAAAACTGTTTTTT,CASSTDRANEKLFF
TRBV10-3,NA,NA,TRBJ1-1,TGTGCCATCACCCCTTCTGGCAACACTGAAGCTTTCTTT,CAITPSGNTEAFF
TRBV2,NA,TRBD1,TRBJ1-5,TGTGCCAGCAGTTGGGACAGGGGGGGCAATCAGCCCCAGCATTTT,CASSWDRGGNQPQHF
TRBV2,NA,NA,TRBJ2-2,TGTGCCAGCAGTGATCTGGCCGGACAGAAGAACACCGGGGAGCTGTTTTTT,CASSDLAGQKNTGELFF
TRBV10-3,NA,NA,TRBJ1-6,TGTGCCATCAGTGAGTCCCAGGCCCGCCAGGTCCGCGATTCACCCCTCCACTTT,CAISESQARQVRDSPLHF
TRBV6-5,NA,NA,TRBJ2-3,TGTGCCAGCAGCTCGAGGGCGGGGTCAGATACGCAGTATTTT,CASSSRAGSDTQYF
TRBV5-1,NA,NA,TRBJ2-1,TGCGCCAGCAGCTTGAGACAGACTTACAATGAGCAGTTCTTC,CASSLRQTYNEQFF
TRBV7-2,NA,NA,TRBJ1-2,TGTGCCAGCAGCCCGGGGGGACGGTATGGCTACACCTTC,CASSPGGRYGYTF
TRBV2,NA,TRBD1,TRBJ2-1,TGTGCCAGCAGTGGGGGACAGGGGTCCAATGAGCAGTTCTTC,CASSGGQGSNEQFF
TRBV5-8,NA,TRBD2,TRBJ2-1,TGTGCCAGCAGCCAGACTAGCGGGTATAATGAGCAGTTCTTC,CASSQTSGYNEQFF
TRBV7-6,NA,NA,TRBJ1-2,TGTGCCAGCAGCTTAGACCAGGGTTCGAACTATGGCTACACCTTC,CASSLDQGSNYGYTF
TRBV5-1,NA,NA,TRBJ1-1,TGCGCCAGCAGCTCCCACGGGGAGAACACTGAAGCTTTCTTT,CASSSHGENTEAFF
TRBV5-1,NA,NA,TRBJ2-2,TGCGCCAGCAGCGAGGGCCGCGTAGGTGGGGCCGGGGAGCTGTTTTTT,CASSEGRVGGAGELFF
TRBV19,NA,TRBD1,TRBJ1-5,TGTGCCAGTAGTATAGGTTCCACAGGGGTGGGGAAGCCCCAGCATTTT,CASSIGSTGVGKPQHF
TRBV25-1,NA,NA,TRBJ2-5,TGTGCCAGCAGTCCGTCTGATTGGAAGACCCAGTACTTC,CASSPSDWKTQYF
TRBV5-4,NA,NA,TRBJ2-5,TGTGCCAGCACCCCCGGGGGCCGAACGTACCAAGAGACCCAGTACTTC,CASTPGGRTYQETQYF
TRBV28,NA,TRBD1,TRBJ1-1,TGTGCCAGCACCGAGACAGGGGGCATTACTGAAGCTTTCTTT,CASTETGGITEAFF
TRBV6-6,NA,TRBD1,TRBJ2-2,TGTGCCAGCGGTCCCGGGACAGGGGACACCGGGGAGCTGTTTTTT,CASGPGTGDTGELFF
TRBV19,NA,NA,TRBJ2-1,TGTGCCAGTAGTTACGGGGGCAACTACAATGAGCAGTTCTTC,CASSYGGNYNEQFF
TRBV27,NA,NA,TRBJ1-5,TGTGCCAGCAGTTACAGGGCGAGTCAGCCCCAGCATTTT,CASSYRASQPQHF
TRBV5-1,NA,TRBD1,TRBJ1-6,TGCGCCAGCAGCATTGGACAGGGGAATTCACCCCTCCACTTT,CASSIGQGNSPLHF
TRBV7-9,NA,NA,TRBJ2-5,TGTGCCAGCGCTTCGAACAGGGCTGATGAGCAGTACTTC,CASASNRADEQYF
TRBV7-9,once,NA,TRBJ1-2,TGTGCCAGCAGCTACCGCGTCGGGTGGGTGTCTAACTATGGCTACACCTTC,CASSYRVGWVSNYGYTF
TRBV30,NA,TRBD2,TRBJ2-6,TGTGCCTGGAGTGTACTTGGACTAGCGGGAAGCTCTGGGGCCAACGTCCTGACTTTC,CAWSVLGLAGSSGANVLTF
TRBV11-2,NA,NA,TRBJ1-2,TGTGCCAGCAGCTTAGAAGGTTTGACAGCGACCCTCTTTTCGAATGGCTACACCTTC,CASSLEGLTATLFSNGYTF
TRBV19,NA,NA,TRBJ2-7,TGTGCCAGTAGTCCCGCAGAATTGACCTACGAGCAGTACTTC,CASSPAELTYEQYF